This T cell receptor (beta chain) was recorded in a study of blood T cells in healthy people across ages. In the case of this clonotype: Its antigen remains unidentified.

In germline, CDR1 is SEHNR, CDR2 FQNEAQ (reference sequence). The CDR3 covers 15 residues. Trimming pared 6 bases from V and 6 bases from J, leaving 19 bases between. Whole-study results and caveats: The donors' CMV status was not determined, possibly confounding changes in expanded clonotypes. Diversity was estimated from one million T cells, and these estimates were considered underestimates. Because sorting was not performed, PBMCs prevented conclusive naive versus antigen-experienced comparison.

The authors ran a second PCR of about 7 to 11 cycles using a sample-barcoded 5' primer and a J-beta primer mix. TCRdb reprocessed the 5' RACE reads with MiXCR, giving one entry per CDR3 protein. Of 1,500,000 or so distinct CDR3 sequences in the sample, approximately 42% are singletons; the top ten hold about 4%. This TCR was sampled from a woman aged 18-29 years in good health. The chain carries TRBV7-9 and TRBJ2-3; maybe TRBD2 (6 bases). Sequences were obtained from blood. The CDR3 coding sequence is TGTGCCAGCAGTCCGACGGGAGCCCCAGGGGATACGCAGTATTTT. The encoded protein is CASSPTGAPGDTQYF.